This TCR beta chain derives from a study of blood T cell repertoires in COVID-19. Study-level information: The United States, Italy and Spain supplied acute and convalescent COVID-19 samples. PBMCs, B-cell-depleted T cells, or T cells were the source of the cDNA or gDNA that made up the material.

The V end lost 2 bases, the J end lost 5 bases, and 10 bases lay between the germline ends. This CDR3 contains 14 residues. Germline loops: CDR1 MDHEN, CDR2 SYDVKM. TCRdb's copy holds only in-frame clones and misses some; the assay was immunoSEQ multiplex PCR. The profile shows 250,000 to 300,000 clones, around 89% of them singletons. The V call is TRBV28, the J call TRBJ1-5; a weak D match, TRBD1 (6 bases). The receptor's source is a woman in her sixties or seventies with acute or convalescent COVID-19. Source material: peripheral blood. In DNA form, the CDR3 reads TGTGCCAGCAGTTTACCCCACAGGGATCAGCCCCAGCATTTT. This encodes CASSLPHRDQPQHF.